One and the same sample provided the 28 T cell receptor beta chains below, sequenced in a study of blood T cells in healthy people across ages. A second about 7 to 11 cycle PCR used barcoded and J-beta primers. TCRdb re-called the 5' RACE reads through MiXCR, storing one row per CDR3 protein. The sample carries 600,000 to 1,000,000 distinct CDR3 sequences, 25% recorded once. These data were also reused for a study on T cells of mothers and their children.

The sample was blood. These receptors originate from a boy younger than 18 in good health.

This clonotype was counted only a few times. The chain carries TRBV28 and TRBJ1-2; D uncertain. Trimming shortened V by 10 bases and J by 4 bases, and 13 bases separated the two germline ends. The CDR3 extends over 12 amino acids. CDR1 MDHEN and CDR2 SYDVKM come from the germline V gene. CDR3: CATGSLPYGYTF. The CDR3 bases are TGTGCCACCGGATCCCTTCCCTATGGCTACACCTTC.

The chain is built from TRBV7-8 and TRBJ2-1; TRBD2 aligns across 11 bases. Germline V gene data show CDR1 as SGHVS and CDR2 as FQNEAQ. The CDR3 spans 15 residues. Losses at the gene ends were 1 base for V and 9 bases for J; bases not matched to a gene: 5. Here the CDR3 DNA reads TGTGCCAGCAGCTTAGAACTAGCGGGAGTATCTGAGCAGTTCTTC. Translating it yields CASSLELAGVSEQFF.

CDR3 sequence reads: CASSLLLRGGAQETQYF. CDR3 bases: TGTGCCAGCAGCTTACTCTTACGCGGGGGGGCCCAAGAGACCCAGTACTTC. V and J are TRBV7-2 and TRBJ2-5; TRBD2 matches 9 bases. This CDR3 is 17 amino acids long. V lost 2 bases to trimming and J lost 1 base; unmatched junction nucleotides: 8. Germline V lookup: CDR1 SGHTA, CDR2 FQGNSA.

The table lists this clonotype with a few counts. This chain links TRBV6-2 or TRBV6-3 with TRBJ2-5; 7 bases map to TRBD2. The V gene's germline CDR1 is MNHEY and CDR2 SVGEGT. Trimming at V came to 2 bases and at J to 7 bases, leaving 7 bases not matched to a gene. CDR3 length: 14 residues. CDR3 coding DNA: TGTGCCAGCAGTTACGGGACTACGGCTGGGACCCAGTACTTC. Translation gives CASSYGTTAGTQYF.

The V gene is TRBV7-9, the J gene TRBJ1-2; TRBD1 agrees at 7 bases. With V trimmed by 2 bases and J by 2 bases, 5 bases remained unmatched. The CDR3 covers 15 residues. The germline V gene encodes CDR1 SEHNR and CDR2 FQNEAQ (reference sequence). The CDR3 sequence is CASSLWDRANYGYTF. DNA for the CDR3: TGTGCCAGCAGCTTATGGGACAGAGCAAACTATGGCTACACCTTC.

This clonotype was counted at least ten times. V is TRBV3-1 and J is TRBJ2-7; 11 bases match TRBD2. Germline V gives CDR1 LGHDT, CDR2 YNNKEL (reference sequence). The length of the CDR3 is 14 residues. The trim removed 5 bases at V and 3 bases at J, leaving 3 bases unmatched. CDR3 coding DNA: TGTGCCAGCAGCATCGGACTAGCGGGCTACGAGCAGTACTTC. As protein: CASSIGLAGYEQYF.

The table lists this clonotype with a few counts. V usage is TRBV3-1 and J usage is TRBJ2-3; TRBD2 matches 10 bases. Losses at the gene ends were 0 bases for V and 4 bases for J; bases not matched to a gene: 4. This CDR3 has 16 amino acids. Germline CDR1 LGHDT, CDR2 YNNKEL (reference sequence). The CDR3 is CASSQEPLAGADTQYF. The CDR3 bases are TGTGCCAGCAGCCAAGAGCCCCTAGCGGGAGCAGATACGCAGTATTTT.

The V call is TRBV29-1, the J call TRBJ2-1, with a possible D match to TRBD1 (6 bases). The J call could be wrong; TRBJ2-7 is a better fit for the DNA end. Germline CDR1 reads SQVTM; CDR2 reads ANQGSEA. The CDR3 spans 17 residues. CDR3 sequence reads: CSVEGVLAGDASYEQYF. Written as DNA, the CDR3 is TGCAGCGTTGAAGGGGTGCTCGCAGGGGACGCCTCCTACGAGCAGTACTTC.

This clonotype occurred a few times. This chain joins TRBV20-1 and TRBJ2-7; maybe TRBD1 (7 bases). V shed 5 bases and J shed 5 bases, with 22 bases lying between them. The germline gives CDR1 DFQATT, CDR2 SNEGSKA (reference sequence). There are 15 residues in the CDR3. The DNA for the CDR3 is TGCAGTGCTGGGGGGACAGTCGGCATCAGGCACGAGCAGTACTTC. Residues: CSAGGTVGIRHEQYF.

This clonotype was detected only a few times. The gene calls are TRBV7-2 and TRBJ1-6; 7 nucleotides line up with TRBD1. Unmatched junction bases numbered 9, after V lost 7 bases and J lost 6 bases. This CDR3 comprises 15 residues. Germline V CDR1 and CDR2: SGHTA, FQGNSA. CDR3 amino acids: CASNIRQGPNSPLHF. The CDR3 nucleotides read TGTGCCAGCAACATCAGACAGGGACCTAATTCACCCCTCCACTTT.

The CDR3 nucleotides are TGTGCCAGCAGCCCTTATGATTCAGGAGAACGGATCCTGTTTTTT. Protein product: CASSPYDSGERILFF. The genes are TRBV7-8 and TRBJ1-4; D not certain. V was pared by 5 bases and J by 14 bases, with 24 bases between. Germline-derived CDR1 and CDR2 are SGHVS and FQNEAQ. This CDR3 has 15 amino acids.

This clonotype was seen a handful of times. The junction and the germline gene differ at one end; a read error may be behind it. The chain employs TRBV29-1 and TRBJ2-5; tentative D call: TRBD2 (7 bases). The CDR3 length is 11 residues. The germline CDR1 and CDR2 sequences are SQVTM and ANQGSEA. The CDR3 sequence: CSVEDIGGGGF. In DNA form, the CDR3 reads TGCAGCGTTGAAGATATTGGCGGGGGCGGCTTC.

Details on this clonotype: At one of its ends the junction is not consistent with the germline gene, which may arise from a read error. This chain uses TRBV11-2 with TRBJ2-5; perhaps TRBD1 as D (6 bases). The last part of the DNA fits TRBJ2-1 better; the J call may be wrong. In germline, CDR1 is SGHAT, CDR2 FQNNGV. The CDR3 is 16 residues long. This CDR3 is CVSSPHPTGPDNEQFF. The CDR3 nucleotides read TGTGTCAGCAGCCCCCACCCTACAGGGCCAGACAATGAGCAGTTCTTC.

This clonotype was found a few times. The chain carries TRBV4-1 and TRBJ2-5; D is possibly TRBD2 (6 bases). This CDR3 has 17 residues. CDR1 and CDR2 from the germline V gene are MGHRA and YSYEKL. V was pared by 0 bases and J by 3 bases, with 17 bases between. The CDR3 here is CASSQEPGAVPKETQYF. The CDR3 nucleotides are TGCGCCAGCAGCCAAGAACCGGGAGCGGTCCCCAAAGAGACCCAGTACTTC.

This clonotype has just a few counts. This sequence joins TRBV4-3 and TRBJ2-5; no clear D. The DNA end is a closer match to TRBJ2-1, so the J assignment may be wrong. CDR1 and CDR2 (germline): LGHNA, YSLEER. There are 14 residues in the CDR3. The CDR3 spells CASSPDGQYNEQFF. The CDR3 nucleotides are TGCGCCAGCAGCCCCGATGGGCAGTACAATGAGCAGTTCTTC.

This sequence joins TRBV28 and TRBJ1-6, with TRBD1 as a possible D gene (5 bases). The CDR3 is 15 residues long. The V and J ends lost 1 base and 8 bases respectively, with 12 bases between them. CDR1 is MDHEN, CDR2 SYDVKM, per germline. The CDR3 region has the DNA TGTGCCAGCAGTTTATTGGGCAGGGTTGATTCACCCCTCCACTTT. The encoded protein is CASSLLGRVDSPLHF.

The chain combines TRBV12-3 or TRBV12-4 with TRBJ1-2, with D possibly being TRBD1 (5 bases). Between the trimmed V and J ends, which lost 2 bases and 8 bases, there was a span of 18 bases. This CDR3 is 15 amino acids long. CDR3 residues: CASSLFGHPGYGYTF. The CDR3 nucleotides are TGTGCCAGCAGTTTATTTGGACACCCAGGGTACGGCTACACCTTC.

The chain combines TRBV20-1 with TRBJ2-7, with D maybe TRBD1 (6 bases). The end of the DNA fits TRBJ2-5 better, so the J call may be wrong. Germline V gives CDR1 DFQATT, CDR2 SNEGSKA (reference sequence). This CDR3 contains 15 residues. The CDR3 sequence is CSAKFNDRMEETQYF. In nucleotides, the CDR3 is TGCAGTGCTAAGTTCAACGACAGGATGGAAGAGACCCAGTACTTC.

The gene calls are TRBV5-6 and TRBJ1-1; a weak D match, TRBD1 (6 bases). This CDR3 region has 15 residues. V was cut by 5 bases and J by 1 base, with 15 bases left in between. CDR1 is SGHDT, CDR2 YYEEEE, per germline. CDR3 in amino acids: CASRPRGAKNTEAFF. In nucleotides, the CDR3 is TGTGCCAGCAGGCCCCGGGGGGCGAAGAACACTGAAGCTTTCTTT.

The chain uses TRBV7-4 and TRBJ2-1, with a possible D match to TRBD1 (6 bases). Germline-derived CDR1 and CDR2 are SGHVT and SQSDAQ. V shed 9 bases and J shed 0 bases, with 9 bases lying between them. The CDR3 is 13 residues long. CDR3 nucleotide sequence: TGTGCCAGGGGGACAAGCTCCTACAATGAGCAGTTCTTC. This sequence encodes CARGTSSYNEQFF.

The gene calls are TRBV19 and TRBJ1-5, with unresolved D. This CDR3 comprises 15 residues. Germline V gene sequence: CDR1 LNHDA, CDR2 SQIVND (reference sequence). The V gene lost 3 bases and the J gene lost 4 bases, with 13 bases spanning the gap. The CDR3 DNA sequence: TGTGCCAGTAGTATCCTCATCGCGCCAAATCAGCCCCAGCATTTT. Residues: CASSILIAPNQPQHF.

This clonotype came up a few times. The genes are TRBV6-1 and TRBJ2-7; 14 bases are shared with TRBD2. Germline assignment: CDR1 MNHNS and CDR2 SASEGT. The J segment lost 4 bases and the V segment lost 6 bases, leaving 8 bases of the junction unmatched. The CDR3 loop spans 16 amino acids. In nucleotides, the CDR3 is TGTGCCAGCAGCCTCCAGACTAGCGGGGGGGCGTACGAGCAGTACTTC. Its protein is CASSLQTSGGAYEQYF.

The chain links TRBV6-5 to TRBJ1-2, with D tentatively TRBD1 (6 bases). Trimming shortened V by 9 bases and J by 0 bases, and 14 bases separated the two germline ends. The CDR3 length is 14 residues. The germline V gene has CDR1 MNHEY and CDR2 SVGAGI. The chain's CDR3 is CASTLGGANYGYTF. CDR3 sequence (DNA): TGTGCCAGTACTTTAGGGGGAGCTAACTATGGCTACACCTTC.

The chain carries TRBV11-3 and TRBJ2-1; D is ambiguous. V was trimmed by 5 bases and J by 5 bases, leaving 10 bases between them. The CDR3 consists of 13 residues. Germline values: CDR1 SGHNT, CDR2 YENEEA. CDR3 in amino acids: CASSARRDNEQFF. Here the CDR3 DNA reads TGTGCCAGCAGCGCCCGACGGGACAATGAGCAGTTCTTC.

This clonotype was detected only a few times. The chain uses TRBV29-1 and TRBJ2-6; no firm D call. The V end was cut by 7 bases, the J end by 2 bases, with 9 bases between. CDR3 length equals 13 residues. Looked up from germline, CDR1 is SQVTM and CDR2 is ANQGSEA. As DNA, the CDR3 is TGCAGCGCCCGACAAGCTGGGGCCAACGTCCTGACTTTC. Its translation is CSARQAGANVLTF.

This clonotype turned up a few times. J is TRBJ2-1 and V is TRBV5-1; weak D call: TRBD1 (5 bases). The CDR3 runs to 11 residues. CDR1 and CDR2 (germline): SGHRS, YFSETQ. V lost 6 bases to trimming and J lost 5 bases, with 6 bases between them. The chain's CDR3 is CASTGHNEQFF. The CDR3 region has the DNA TGCGCCAGCACAGGGCACAATGAGCAGTTCTTC.

The V gene is TRBV11-2, the J gene TRBJ2-3; D perhaps matches TRBD1 (5 bases). Germline-derived CDR1 and CDR2 are SGHAT and FQNNGV. The length of the CDR3 is 14 residues. The V end was cut by 5 bases, the J end by 4 bases, with 13 bases between. CDR3 coding DNA: TGTGCCAGCAGCCCACTAAGGGGTCCAGATACGCAGTATTTT. It is translated as CASSPLRGPDTQYF.

The gene calls are TRBV7-2 and TRBJ1-3, with TRBD1 as a possible D gene (5 bases). CDR1 SGHTA and CDR2 FQGNSA come from the germline V gene. V dropped 3 bases and J dropped 2 bases, with 17 bases sitting between them. This CDR3 region has 17 residues. DNA for the CDR3: TGTGCCAGCAGCTTTCCTGACGGCAGGGCAACTGGAAACACCATATATTTT. Translating gives CASSFPDGRATGNTIYF.